The 16 T cell receptor beta chains reported below all come from one sample, sequenced in a study of tumor and adjacent non-tumor tissue in lung cancer (dated by TCRdb to 2017 to 2018). Libraries were built with multiplex PCR. Instrument on record: Illumina HiSeq 2500. TCRbeta libraries were built by three rounds of nested PCR using primers (Table S4), following protocols modified from ARM-PCR. TCRdb cleaned the public reads at Q25 with fastp, built clones with MiXCR and kept in-frame beta chains. Each CDR3 protein appears once, grouped with its most common genes and DNA. The sample records some 80,000 distinct CDR3 sequences, 76% of which are singletons. The top ten clonotypes cover approximately 40% of the sample. RNA was isolated from bulk unsorted tissue, and RNA quality was assessed with a NanoDrop ND-1000 and an Agilent 2100. Distant non-tumor tissue taken more than 3 cm from the tumor edge was used as the normal lung sample.

Sequencing was carried out using distant non-tumor lung tissue. All receptors derive from a man aged 70 or older with non-small cell lung cancer.

The J gene is TRBJ2-7, the V gene TRBV6-2 or TRBV6-3; perhaps TRBD1 as D (5 bases). The CDR3 is 15 amino acids. Trimming cost V 5 bases and J 3 bases, with 17 bases left between them. CDR1 is MNHEY, CDR2 SVGEGT, per germline. This CDR3 reads CASSTTAGLNYEQYF. CDR3 coding DNA: TGTGCCAGCAGTACTACGGCAGGGCTTAACTACGAGCAGTACTTC.

Concerning this clonotype: One junction end disagrees with the germline gene, perhaps due to a read error. The rearrangement joins TRBV6-1 to TRBJ2-1, with 8 positions matching TRBD2. In germline, CDR1 is MNHNS, CDR2 SASEGT. The CDR3 runs 19 residues. CDR3 bases: TGTGCCAGCAGTGATCCGGGAGGGCAGGTGTTGCTCGCCTACAATGAGCAGTTGTTC. Translating gives CASSDPGGQVLLAYNEQLF.

The rearrangement links TRBV11-2 to TRBJ2-7; TRBD1 agrees at 8 bases. The length of the CDR3 is 15 residues. Germline V gene lookup returns CDR1 SGHAT and CDR2 FQNNGV. CDR3 residues: CASSLDQGAPYEQYV. As DNA, the CDR3 is TGTGCCAGTAGCTTAGATCAGGGGGCCCCGTACGAACAGTACGTC.

On this clonotype itself: Lacking the conserved final phenylalanine or tryptophan, this CDR3 likely reflects a read error. The chain links TRBV10-3 to TRBJ1-5; 7 positions agree with TRBD1. V shed 8 bases and J 2 bases; nucleotides not matched to a gene: 12. CDR1 is ENHRY, CDR2 SYGVKD, per germline. The CDR3 has 16 residues. In nucleotides, the CDR3 is TGTGCCATCGGAAGAGGGGGCGTCCCTGGCAATCAGCCCCAGCATCTT. Translating gives CAIGRGGVPGNQPQHL.

Ten or more counts support this clonotype. The rearrangement joins TRBV6-2 or TRBV6-3 to TRBJ2-1; the D call may be TRBD1 or TRBD2 (5 bases each). Germline V gives CDR1 MNHEY, CDR2 SVGEGT. The CDR3 is made up of 15 amino acids. V was trimmed by 5 bases and J by 6 bases, leaving 17 bases between them. This CDR3 reads CASSRGGPGINEQFF. The CDR3 DNA follows: TGTGCCAGCAGTCGGGGTGGGCCAGGGATCAATGAGCAGTTCTTC.

The chain employs TRBV5-1 and TRBJ1-1, with unresolved D. CDR3 length: 13 amino acids. V lost 0 bases, J lost 5 bases, and 8 bases lay in between. The germline gives CDR1 SGHRS, CDR2 YFSETQ. CDR3 DNA sequence: TGCGCCAGCAGCTTGGCCCCTTGGACTGAAGCTTTCTTT. This gives the protein CASSLAPWTEAFF.

As to this clonotype: A read error may produce the germline difference seen at one junction end. This chain joins TRBV29-1 and TRBJ2-3, with D maybe TRBD1 (5 bases). The DNA end is a closer match to TRBJ1-5, so the J assignment may be wrong. Germline CDR1 reads SQVTM; CDR2 reads ANQGSEA. The CDR3 sequence is 14 residues long. CDR3 sequence (DNA): TGCTGCGTTGGAATTAGGGACTCAACAGATATGCAGCATTTT. Amino acids: CCVGIRDSTDMQHF.

In regard to this clonotype: At one of its ends the junction is not consistent with the germline gene, which may arise from a read error. The chain recombines TRBV29-1 with TRBJ2-7; D call uncertain. Germline lookup yields CDR1 SQVTM and CDR2 ANQGSEA. The CDR3 has 12 residues. The CDR3 sequence is CSVDGGSYGQYF. CDR3 DNA: TGCAGCGTTGATGGCGGCTCCTACGGGCAGTACTTC.

This clonotype was detected only once. No conserved phenylalanine or tryptophan ends this CDR3, so it is likely a read error. The V call is TRBV6-5, the J call TRBJ1-6, with D hard to call. Germline assignment: CDR1 MNHEY and CDR2 SVGAGI. This CDR3 contains 16 residues. The CDR3 protein is CASCYPIGQAHSPLHY. The CDR3, as DNA: TGTGCCAGCTGTTACCCGATTGGGCAGGCTCATTCACCCCTCCACTAT.

The sample holds a few counts of this clonotype. The conserved final phenylalanine or tryptophan is absent from the CDR3, which likely points to a read error. This rearrangement joins TRBV29-1 to TRBJ2-5; a weak D match, TRBD1 (6 bases). Trimming cost V 6 bases and J 3 bases, with 14 bases left between them. This CDR3 contains 13 residues. Germline V gene lookup returns CDR1 SQVTM and CDR2 ANQGSEA. CDR3 region: CSVADRYKETQYY. Written as DNA, the CDR3 is TGCAGCGTGGCCGACAGGTACAAAGAGACCCAGTACTAC.

Concerning this clonotype itself: A much bigger clone sits one base away, suggesting this may be a read error. The chain carries TRBV7-9 and TRBJ1-6, with a tentative D call TRBD1 (6 bases). The CDR3 runs 14 residues. Deletions cut 5 bases from V and 7 bases from J, with 12 bases between. Germline CDR1 reads SEHNR; CDR2 reads FQNEAQ (reference sequence). In DNA form, the CDR3 reads TGTGCCAGCAGCCGGACAGAGCTAAATTCACCCCTCCACTTT. Translation gives CASSRTELNSPLHF.

In this sample, this clonotype turned up many times. The chain couples TRBV12-3 or TRBV12-4 to TRBJ2-7; 9 bases are shared with TRBD2. The CDR3 spans 15 residues. The trim removed 6 bases at V and 2 bases at J, leaving 8 bases unmatched. In nucleotides, the CDR3 is TGTGCCAGCAGCCACTCAGGCGGGAGGGCCTACGAGCAGTACTTC. Encoded protein: CASSHSGGRAYEQYF.

In this sample, this clonotype turned up many times. The V call is TRBV6-1, the J call TRBJ1-2, with D uncertain. This CDR3 contains 13 residues. Germline V gives CDR1 MNHNS, CDR2 SASEGT. V was pared by 7 bases and J by 0 bases, with 9 bases between. CDR3: CASNENTNYGYTF. CDR3 DNA: TGTGCCAGCAACGAGAACACTAACTATGGCTACACCTTC.

Turning to this clonotype: A read error may produce the germline difference seen at one junction end. The CDR3 region has the DNA TGTGTCAGCTCACCGGTGACAGAAAATATTCAGTACTTC. This translates into CVSSPVTENIQYF. V and J are TRBV18 and TRBJ2-4; D is perhaps TRBD1 (5 bases). Germline CDR1 KGHSH, CDR2 LQKENI. The CDR3 has 13 amino acids. The full variable domain, completed using reference TRBV18 and TRBJ2-4, is NAGVMQNPRHLVRRRGQEARLRCSPMKGHSHVYWYRQLPEEGLKFMVYLQKENIIDESGMPKERFSAEFPKEGPSILRIQQVVRGDSAAYFCVSSPVTENIQYFGAGTRLSVL.

Remarks on this clonotype: At one end the junction does not follow the germline gene, possibly because of a read error. The chain employs TRBV4-1 and TRBJ2-7; TRBD2 matches at 10 bases. The V gene's germline CDR1 is MGHRA and CDR2 YSYEKL. This CDR3 spans 16 amino acids. The CDR3 sequence: CASTRTLAGKGDEQHF. The CDR3 DNA reads TGCGCCAGCACTCGGACACTAGCGGGAAAGGGGGACGAGCAGCACTTC.

A note on this clonotype: As the CDR3 is not closed by the conserved phenylalanine or tryptophan, this likely results from a read error. It is unclear where the CDR3 begins or ends on the DNA, so no DNA is shown, and the CDR3 is as TCRdb lists it. The genes are TRBV4-1 and TRBJ2-7; the table calls TRBD2, which could not be checked here. Per germline, CDR1 MGHRA and CDR2 YSYEKL. Counting both end residues, the CDR3 totals 16 amino acids. The CDR3 sequence: CASSRTLAGEGEEHYL.